Listed below are T cell receptor beta chains from one sample, sequenced in a study of cytomegalovirus exposure and HLA in healthy donors. The data were produced by immunoSEQ multiplex PCR, yet TCRdb's version contains in-frame clones alone and is incomplete. The sample table sets out about 48,000 clones. Sequenced: PBMCs. The receptors were sampled from a male donor in good health and CMV-seropositive. The CDR3 runs from the conserved cysteine through the conserved F or W. Fields, in order: V gene, J gene, D gene, CDR3 DNA, CDR3 protein. The D gene is left open where the match is weak.

>TRBV25-1|TRBJ1-1|NA
TGTGCCAGCAGTGAGTCCTGGGGCGCTTCGGCTTTCTTT
CASSESWGASAFF
>TRBV7-3|TRBJ2-3|TRBD2
TGTGCCAGCAGCCCCCAGGTGATAGCGGGGGGGCGGGGCACAGATACGCAGTATTTT
CASSPQVIAGGRGTDTQYF
>TRBV7-9|TRBJ2-7|NA
TGTGCCAGCAGCTTATATGTCGGGGAGCAGTACTTC
CASSLYVGEQYF
>TRBV9|TRBJ2-7|NA
TGTGCCAGCAGCGGTCCGGGCGGGGCGCGTGAGCAGTACTTC
CASSGPGGAREQYF
>TRBV4-1|TRBJ1-1|TRBD1
TGCGCCAGCAGCCAACCATACAGGGGAGGAGTGAACACTGAAGCTTTCTTT
CASSQPYRGGVNTEAFF
>TRBV4-2|TRBJ1-1|NA
TGTGCCAGCAGCCAAGACAGTAACACTGAAGCTTTCTTT
CASSQDSNTEAFF
>TRBV4-3|TRBJ1-4|NA
TGCGCCAGCAGCCAAGATGGGGAGGGTAACGAAAAACTGTTTTTT
CASSQDGEGNEKLFF
>TRBV7-9|TRBJ1-6|NA
TGTGCCAGCAGCTTAGGTACGGTCTCACCCCTCCACTTT
CASSLGTVSPLHF
>TRBV6-1|TRBJ2-7|NA
TGTGCCAGCAGTGGTCTGGTAAGCGGCCCGAGGCAGTACTTC
CASSGLVSGPRQYF
>TRBV19|TRBJ2-5|TRBD2
TGTGCCAGTAGTACCCGACTAGCGGGGGGTCGGGAGACCCAGTACTTC
CASSTRLAGGRETQYF
>TRBV5-1|TRBJ1-1|NA
TGCGCCAGCAACTTGGGGGGGGTCACTGAAGCTTTCTTT
CASNLGGVTEAFF
>TRBV28|TRBJ2-6|TRBD1
TGTGCCAGCAGTTCGGTCCCGGGGACAGCGTCCCAGGGAAGCTCTGGGGCCAACGTCCTGACTTTC
CASSSVPGTASQGSSGANVLTF
>TRBV27|TRBJ2-7|NA
TGTGCCAGCAGTTTACAGGCGGGTTTACGCGAGCAGTACTTC
CASSLQAGLREQYF
>TRBV4-1|TRBJ2-7|TRBD1
TGCGCCAGCAGCCAAGGGACAGGGAGCTCCTACGAGCAGTACTTC
CASSQGTGSSYEQYF
>TRBV6-1|TRBJ2-7|NA
TGTGCCAGCAGGGACGGAGGCTCCTACGAGCAGTACTTC
CASRDGGSYEQYF
>TRBV25-1|TRBJ1-5|TRBD1
TGTGCCATCCAAAACCGGGACAGGGGGCCCCTAGGTTTCGGACCCCAGCATTTT
CAIQNRDRGPLGFGPQHF
>TRBV18|TRBJ1-1|NA
TGTGCCAGCTCACCTCCCGGAACAGGGATAATCACTGAAGCTTTCTTT
CASSPPGTGIITEAFF
>TRBV4-1|TRBJ1-5|NA
TGCGCCAGCAGCCAAGATGGAGGGATTGGGAATCAGCCCCAGCATTTT
CASSQDGGIGNQPQHF
>TRBV5-1|TRBJ2-3|NA
TGCGCCAGCAGCTTTAAGGCAGGGACTAGCACAGATACGCAGTATTTT
CASSFKAGTSTDTQYF
>TRBV7-8|TRBJ2-7|NA
TGTGCCAGCAGCTTAGAGAACAGGGTAGGAGCCTACGAGCAGTACTTC
CASSLENRVGAYEQYF
>TRBV21-1|TRBJ2-7|NA
TGTGCCAGCAGCAAAGCTCGGACAGGGGCGGCCTACGAGCAGTACTTC
CASSKARTGAAYEQYF
>TRBV4-3|TRBJ2-3|TRBD2
TGCGCCAGCAGCCAAGCCTTTAGCGGGGGAGGCACAGATACGCAGTATTTT
CASSQAFSGGGTDTQYF
>TRBV6-6|TRBJ2-1|TRBD2
TGTGCCAGCAGTACCCGGACTAGCGGGGGCAATGAGCAGTTCTTC
CASSTRTSGGNEQFF
>TRBV30|TRBJ1-3|NA
TGTGCCGCAGACAGAAACTCTGGAAACACCATATATTTT
CAADRNSGNTIYF
>TRBV11-2|TRBJ2-3|TRBD2
TGTGCCAGCAGCTTCGCTGGGCGGGAGGGGCCAGATACGCAGTATTTT
CASSFAGREGPDTQYF
>TRBV28|TRBJ2-7|NA
TGTGCCAGCAGTTTATCGAGATATCTCTACGAGCAGTACTTC
CASSLSRYLYEQYF
>TRBV4-1|TRBJ2-7|NA
TGCGCCAGCAGCCAAGACGGGCTGGGAGCCTACGAGCAGTACTTC
CASSQDGLGAYEQYF
>TRBV5-6|TRBJ1-2|NA
TGTGCCAGCAGCTTAGGTAGGGGAATCTATGGCTACACCTTC
CASSLGRGIYGYTF
>TRBV2|TRBJ2-1|TRBD2
TGTGCCAGCAGTGGGACTAGCGGGGGCCTTAACAATGAGCAGTTCTTC
CASSGTSGGLNNEQFF
>TRBV18|TRBJ2-7|TRBD1
TGTGCCAGCTCACCCCAGACAGGGCTTGGGGAGTACGAGCAGTACTTC
CASSPQTGLGEYEQYF
>TRBV25-1|TRBJ2-7|NA
TGTGCCAGTCCTAGGACGGGAGACTACTCCTACGAGCAGTACTTC
CASPRTGDYSYEQYF
>TRBV6-5|TRBJ2-1|TRBD2
TGTGCCAGCAGCACAACGGGGGGGATGGCTAATGAGCAGTTCTTC
CASSTTGGMANEQFF
>TRBV7-9|TRBJ2-1|TRBD2
TGTGCCAGCAGTCCCTCCGGCGGGGGTGGGTTCTTC
CASSPSGGGGFF
>TRBV6-5|TRBJ2-1|TRBD2
TGTGCCAGCACGGTTAGCGGGGGCCACTACAATGAGCAGTTCTTC
CASTVSGGHYNEQFF
>TRBV10-3|TRBJ1-2|NA
TGTGCCATCAGTGGGGCCGACAGCTATAACTATGGCTACACCTTC
CAISGADSYNYGYTF
>TRBV23-1|TRBJ1-1|NA
TGCGCCAGCAGAGGGGGATTGAACACTGAAGCTTTCTTT
CASRGGLNTEAFF
>TRBV7-9|TRBJ2-7|NA
TGTGCCAGCAGCTTAGGAGGGCAGTTCCTAGAGAACTCCTACGAGCAGTACTTC
CASSLGGQFLENSYEQYF
>TRBV12-5|TRBJ1-2|NA
TGTGCTAGTGGCCTGGGGGGGCATGGCTACACCTTC
CASGLGGHGYTF
>TRBV29-1|TRBJ2-5|NA
TGCAGCGTCGACCCGCATAGTCGGCCCGGGGAGACCCAGTACTTC
CSVDPHSRPGETQYF
>TRBV4-1|TRBJ2-5|TRBD1
TGCGCCAGCAGCTTCCGAGGACAGGCCAAAGGGGAGACCCAGTACTTC
CASSFRGQAKGETQYF
>TRBV2|TRBJ1-5|NA
TGTGCCAGCAGAGGGGGTTTTGGCAATCAGCCCCAGCATTTT
CASRGGFGNQPQHF
>TRBV5-1|TRBJ2-7|TRBD1
TGCGCCAGCAGCACGGTAACAGGGGCCTACGAGCAGTACTTC
CASSTVTGAYEQYF
>TRBV27|TRBJ2-7|TRBD1
TGTGCCAGCAGTTCGGCAGGGGGCGCGACCTACGAGCAGTACTTC
CASSSAGGATYEQYF
>TRBV23-1|TRBJ1-5|NA
TGCGCCAGCAGTCTTGATCCGGGGGGGAGCAATCAGCCCCAGCATTTT
CASSLDPGGSNQPQHF
>TRBV5-1|TRBJ2-1|NA
TGCGCCAGCAGACGAAGGCCGGGAGCGGGCGATGAGCAGTTCTTC
CASRRRPGAGDEQFF
>TRBV7-9|TRBJ1-2|NA
TGTGCCAGCAGAGATACGGGGGATCGGAACTATGGCTACACCTTC
CASRDTGDRNYGYTF